The present entry profiles one T cell receptor (beta chain) with its context. This entry is derived from a study of cytomegalovirus exposure and HLA in healthy donors. PCR employed 60 Vbeta and 13 Jbeta primers. The repertoire was sequenced with immunoSEQ multiplex PCR; TCRdb's copy has only in-frame clones and lacks some. The sample records some 180,000 clones, about three quarters being singletons. CDR3 length: 16 amino acids. The V segment lost 2 bases and the J segment 3 bases; nucleotides outside the gene matches: 3. Germline-derived CDR1 and CDR2 are LGHNA and YNFKEQ. V is TRBV4-2 and J is TRBJ1-5; 11 bases fit TRBD1. The origin of this receptor is a young man in good health and CMV-seronegative. The sample was PBMCs. The CDR3 DNA reads TGTGCCAGCAGCCAAATGGGACAGGGGGACAATCAGCCCCAGCATTTT. Encoded protein: CASSQMGQGDNQPQHF.